This T cell receptor (beta chain) was sequenced for a study of blood T cells in healthy people across ages (dated by TCRdb to between 2014 and 2016). About the full investigation: Template switching captured roughly one uniquely barcoded TCR beta cDNA molecule per two T cells in model experiments. Age-related changes in TCR beta repertoire diversity were measured in the study by deep sequencing normalized with unique cDNA molecular identifiers. Two additional independent replicas of 1 million unique cDNA reads from the same blood draw were analyzed for two donors (one aged 18 to 30 and one aged 80 or older). The donors were divided into four age groups: young (average approximately 15 years), middle-aged (over 35), aged (about 60) and long-lived (about 84). To avoid experimental bias, donors of different ages were distributed randomly across sequencing lanes. The full study reports these points: Total diversity estimates from one million sequenced T cells were considered lower bounds and underestimates. Conclusive comparison of naive and antigen-experienced compartments was prevented by the profiling of bulk unsorted PBMCs. Because the CMV infection status of the donors was unknown, age-related changes in expanded clonotypes may potentially have been confounded. Observed TCR beta diversity per million T cells fell roughly linearly with age, and a significant reduction was already apparent by age roughly 40. Observed TCR beta diversity correlated strongly with the percentage of naive T cells measured by flow cytometry. Compared with the aged group, the long-lived group had more naive CD4+ T cells, fewer expanded clones and increased TCR diversity, suggesting age selection.

The library was produced with 5' RACE. Reads for this sample came from an Illumina HiSeq 2500. A second PCR of roughly 6 to 12 cycles was run with a J-beta primer mix and a sample-barcoded 5' primer. A template-switch 5' adaptor carrying 12 random nucleotides introduced a unique molecular identifier onto each TCR beta cDNA molecule. At least 2.5 million CDR3-containing paired-end reads were obtained from each sample. First-strand cDNA synthesis was performed from all RNA using the Mint cDNA synthesis kit, with priming by a TRBC-specific oligonucleotide. Following uracil-DNA glycosylase treatment, all cDNA underwent a first 18-cycle PCR with the universal primers M1SS and BC2_uni_R. Per the original workflow: For normalization, 1 million high-quality reads were randomly selected from each sample, with every read carrying a distinct molecular identifier. Reads with shared molecular identifiers were discarded instead of being binned into consensus sequences. MiTCR, run with a Q25 quality threshold and the strictest error-elimination algorithm, handled CDR3 identification, clonotype clustering and error correction. A nonparametric unseen species model with Euler transformation was used to estimate lower-bound total TCR beta diversity. TCRdb itself trimmed the public reads at Q25 with fastp, ran MiXCR and retained productive beta chains. Rows merge per CDR3 protein into single entries with the most common DNA and genes. For this entry, the V and J calls and clone size follow TCRdb and not the study's own pipeline. This sample is represented by 1.5 million to 2 million distinct CDR3 sequences; about 28% of them were singletons. The ten largest clones capture roughly 8.2% of the sample.

The donors were roughly 39 Caucasian individuals from Russia, aged roughly 6 to 90 years, who were systemically healthy. Each donor gave about 10 milliliters of peripheral blood, drawn into EDTA-treated Vacutainer tubes. Ficoll-Paque density-gradient centrifugation was used to isolate PBMCs, with at least 6.5 million per sample. Total RNA, at least 6 micrograms per sample, was extracted from PBMCs with Trizol reagent. For every donor, an aliquot of PBMCs went through flow cytometry to measure the percentages of naive CD45RAhigh/CD27high T cells. To note about this clonotype: The specificity of this receptor is unknown. Within one base of it there is no much larger clone, and no base qualities were kept.

The CDR3 runs 14 residues from the cysteine to the phenylalanine. The CDR3 DNA has 42 bases and is translated from base 1. V is clipped by 6 bases and J by 10 bases, and the sequence between their germline boundaries is 18 bases long. Via the germline V gene (reference sequence), CDR1 is MNHEY and CDR2 SMNVEV. The source of this sequence is a woman in her twenties or thirties in good health. Sample: blood. Recombination linked TRBV27 to TRBJ1-4; a tentative D match to TRBD1 spans 5 bases. The nucleotides read TGTGCCAGCAGCTTAGGGATGGACAAGGGAAAACTGTTTTTT. Translated, it gives CASSLGMDKGKLFF.